This T cell receptor (beta chain) was recovered during a study of shared clonotypes between healthy human individuals. Splitting of each subset's genomic DNA was done evenly across several immunoSEQ plates. Sorted subsets were amplified in replicate PCRs using 200 ng DNA, roughly 30,000 T cell genomes. Produced via immunoSEQ multiplex PCR; TCRdb's table is partial and in-frame only. The sample contains about 2 million clones, 85% to 95% of which appear only once. Germline trimming cut 4 bases from V and 5 bases from J; bases unmatched to any gene: 3. The length of the CDR3 is 13 residues. Looked up from germline, CDR1 is KGHSH and CDR2 is LQKENI.

The TCR sequence derives from a young man in good health. Sequencing was carried out using naive CD4+ T cells sorted from blood. The subset denotes: CD45RA+ positively selected. The rearrangement uses TRBV18 and TRBJ2-5; 8 bases agree with TRBD1. CDR3 residues: CASSLQGAETQYF. The CDR3 DNA sequence: TGTGCCAGCTCACTTCAGGGGGCTGAGACCCAGTACTTC.